These T cell receptor beta chains were read from a single sample in a study of patients and donors after allogeneic stem cell transplantation. In TCRdb, the RT-PCR reads were re-called with MiXCR into one record per CDR3 protein. The profile shows about 160,000 distinct CDR3 sequences, roughly 22% of them singletons. The sample taken for sequencing was blood, either unsorted or a sorted T cell fraction (not recorded which). The receptor source for this set is a human donor who was either an allogeneic HSCT recipient or a stem cell or donor lymphocyte infusion donor (not recorded which). It is not recorded whose cells these are; they may come from a transplant donor. The CDR3 runs from the conserved cysteine through the conserved F or W. For some rows the clone size is stated as once, few or many, or as a class when expanded; others skip it.

V,J,size,CDR3
TRBV7-6,TRBJ2-5,NA,CASSLGMTRQETQYF
TRBV12-5,TRBJ2-2,NA,CASARAGELFF
TRBV12-3/TRBV12-4,TRBJ1-4,few,CASTQQGPTNEKLFF
TRBV5-1,TRBJ2-3,few,CASSFRQDKNTNTDTQYF
TRBV7-4,TRBJ1-1,many,CASSPPGRSTEAFF
TRBV14,TRBJ1-1,few,CASSQVLGAPGSTEAFF
TRBV29-1,TRBJ1-1,few,CSVVRVNTEAFF
TRBV20-1,TRBJ2-2,few,CSARDFGTAPNTGELFF
TRBV5-1,TRBJ2-4,few,CASSARTGRKNIQYF
TRBV20-1,TRBJ1-4,many,CSASSAAGGEKLFF
TRBV29-1,TRBJ1-1,NA,CSVEGGDRDSTSEAFF
TRBV10-3,TRBJ2-7,few,CAISERQAHEQYF
TRBV20-1,TRBJ2-5,many,CSASGLETQYF